These 25 T cell receptor beta chains originate from one sample sequenced in a study of CD8+CD57+ T cells in acquired aplastic anemia. The template for TCR beta VDJ and CDR3 sequence profiling was genomic DNA. TCRdb recomputed calls from the reads with MiXCR, one row per CDR3 protein. The top ten hold under 25% of the sample, which has over 35,000 distinct CDR3 sequences, 55% to 80% seen once. The sequencing input was sorted CD4+, CD8+, or CD8+CD57+ T cells (not recorded which) from PBMCs. The receptors were gathered from a human donor in good health, serving as a control.

The chain combines TRBV10-3 with TRBJ1-2; 9 bases fit TRBD1. This CDR3 has 14 amino acids. The germline V gene encodes CDR1 ENHRY and CDR2 SYGVKD. V dropped 3 bases and J dropped 3; count of bases not matched to a gene: 2. The CDR3 DNA reads as TGTGCCATCAGTGAAGGACAGGGGTACTATGGCTACACCTTC. Translated, it gives CAISEGQGYYGYTF.

This clonotype was picked up a small number of times. The rearrangement joins TRBV29-1 to TRBJ2-3; no reliable D call. V was pared by 2 bases and J by 8 bases, with 14 bases between. Looked up from germline, CDR1 is SQVTM and CDR2 is ANQGSEA. The CDR3 totals 13 residues. The CDR3 DNA follows: TGCAGCGTTGAAAAGCAGGATATTGGTACGCAGTATTTT. Its protein is CSVEKQDIGTQYF.

The rearrangement links TRBV20-1 to TRBJ1-2; 9 nucleotides align to TRBD1. V dropped 3 bases and J dropped 7; count of bases not matched to a gene: 9. Germline CDR1 and CDR2: DFQATT and SNEGSKA (reference sequence). The CDR3 is 14 amino acids. CDR3 DNA: TGCAGTGCTAGCAGGACAGGGGTCACCAGTGGCTACACCTTC. This encodes CSASRTGVTSGYTF.

This chain links TRBV10-3 with TRBJ1-5; D possibly corresponds to TRBD1 (6 bases). Trimming left V 0 bases short and J 4 bases short, with 10 bases between. Germline V gene sequence: CDR1 ENHRY, CDR2 SYGVKD. CDR3 size: 15 residues. CDR3 DNA: TGTGCCATCAGTGAGTCTGGGGGCGTGAATCAGCCCCAGCATTTT. Protein: CAISESGGVNQPQHF.

With regard to this clonotype: Likely a read error: the CDR3 ends without its conserved phenylalanine or tryptophan. V is TRBV5-1 and J is TRBJ2-7; TRBD2 matches at 9 bases. V lost 1 base to trimming and J lost 4 bases; unmatched junction nucleotides: 6. In germline, CDR1 is SGHRS, CDR2 YFSETQ. This CDR3 has 15 residues. In DNA form, the CDR3 reads TGCGCCAGCAGCTTGAACCTAGCGGGAACTTACGAGCAGTACCTC. It encodes CASSLNLAGTYEQYL.

In this sample, this clonotype turned up a few times. This chain links TRBV24-1 with TRBJ2-3; no definite D call. V was trimmed by 6 bases and J by 5 bases, leaving 5 bases between them. The CDR3 has 11 amino acids. The germline CDR1 and CDR2 sequences are KGHDR and SFDVKD. The CDR3 nucleotides read TGTGCCACCAGTTCTGGAGATACGCAGTATTTT. The encoded protein is CATSSGDTQYF.

The CDR3 is CASSSVRGLSEQYF. The CDR3, as DNA: TGCGCCAGCAGCTCCGTCAGGGGTTTGTCCGAGCAGTACTTC. The J gene is TRBJ2-7, the V gene TRBV5-1; tentatively, D is TRBD1 (6 bases). The CDR3 is made up of 14 amino acids. Trimming took off 3 bases at V and 6 bases at J, with 16 bases between the two ends. Germline loops: CDR1 SGHRS, CDR2 YFSETQ.

V gene TRBV2 combines with J gene TRBJ2-7; 11 nucleotides agree with TRBD2. V was clipped by 6 bases and J by 4 bases; unmatched bases: 8. This CDR3 contains 15 residues. Germline lookup yields CDR1 SNHLY and CDR2 FYNNEI. The CDR3 DNA reads as TGTGCCAGCAGGGACAGACTAGCGGGAACGTACGAGCAGTACTTC. It codes for CASRDRLAGTYEQYF.

The CDR3 is CASKGMGGSPLHF. As DNA, the CDR3 is TGTGCCAGTAAAGGGATGGGAGGTTCACCCCTCCACTTT. This rearrangement joins TRBV19 to TRBJ1-6; no clear D gene. Trimming cost V 7 bases and J 9 bases, with 13 bases left between them. CDR1 LNHDA and CDR2 SQIVND come from the germline V gene (reference sequence). The CDR3 runs 13 residues.

This clonotype was counted at least ten times. CDR3 region: CASSLEGTGNQPQHF. The CDR3 bases are TGTGCCAGCAGCTTAGAAGGGACGGGGAATCAGCCCCAGCATTTT. V and J are TRBV7-9 and TRBJ1-5; a possible D gene is TRBD1 (5 bases). Germline CDR1 is SEHNR and CDR2 is FQNEAQ (reference sequence). V lost 1 base and J 4 bases, leaving 11 bases between the germline ends. The CDR3 loop spans 15 amino acids. Based on the CDR3 plus reference TRBV7-9 and TRBJ1-5, the full variable domain is DTGVSQNPRHKITKRGQNVTFRCDPISEHNRLYWYRQTLGQGPEFLTYFQNEAQLEKSRLLSDRFSAERPKGSFSTLEIQRTEQGDSAMYLCASSLEGTGNQPQHFGDGTRLSIL.

The chain recombines TRBV6-4 with TRBJ2-1; D may be TRBD1 or TRBD2 (5 bases each). V was clipped by 2 bases and J by 3 bases, with 11 bases between them. In germline, CDR1 is MRHNA, CDR2 SNTAGT. This CDR3 contains 15 residues. CDR3 sequence: CASSDRDPDYNEQFF. CDR3 DNA sequence: TGTGCCAGCAGTGACCGGGACCCCGACTACAATGAGCAGTTCTTC.

V is TRBV9 and J is TRBJ2-7; TRBD2 matches 8 bases. The germline CDR1 and CDR2 sequences are SGDLS and YYNGEE. CDR3 length: 16 amino acids. V dropped 5 bases and J dropped 4; count of bases not matched to a gene: 14. The CDR3: CASSRSGAGGRYEQYF. DNA for the CDR3: TGTGCCAGCAGTCGATCCGGGGCGGGAGGCCGATACGAGCAGTACTTC.

Remarks on this clonotype: One end of the junction does not line up with germline, which may come from a read error. The chain carries TRBV29-1 and TRBJ2-7; the match to TRBD2 covers 12 bases. Germline V CDR1 and CDR2: SQVTM, ANQGSEA. CDR3 size: 15 residues. The CDR3 DNA reads as TGCAGCGTCGAAGTCTCGACTAGCGGGAGTTACGAGCAGTACTTC. It yields the protein CSVEVSTSGSYEQYF.

With respect to this clonotype: One junction end does not reproduce the germline sequence, and a read error may be involved. The rearrangement uses TRBV10-2 and TRBJ2-2, with D perhaps matching TRBD2 (5 bases). The CDR3 consists of 16 residues. Germline CDR1 is WSHSY and CDR2 is SAAADI. The CDR3 sequence is CASSQDRASGTGELLF. DNA of the CDR3: TGCGCCAGCAGCCAAGACCGCGCTTCGGGAACCGGGGAGCTGCTTTTT.

J is TRBJ2-7 and V is TRBV15; no clear D gene. The J call may be incorrect, as the DNA end agrees better with TRBJ2-5. The length of the CDR3 is 14 residues. CDR1 LNHNV and CDR2 YYDKDF come from the germline V gene (reference sequence). The CDR3 loop reads CATSRDREPETQYF. DNA of the CDR3: TGTGCCACCAGCAGAGATAGAGAGCCAGAGACCCAGTACTTC.

This clonotype was picked up one time. This chain connects TRBV19 to TRBJ1-6; tentatively, D is TRBD1 (5 bases). Trimming removed 6 bases at V and 10 bases at J, with 16 bases between. CDR1 is LNHDA, CDR2 SQIVND, per germline (reference sequence). The CDR3 contains 14 residues. CDR3 sequence (DNA): TGTGCCAGTAGCAGGCTCGGGGCAGAGTCACCCCTCCACTTT. It translates to CASSRLGAESPLHF.

The chain recombines TRBV5-8 with TRBJ2-5; 10 bases match TRBD2. There are 17 residues in the CDR3. With V trimmed by 3 bases and J by 4 bases, 12 bases remained unmatched. Germline V gives CDR1 SGHTS, CDR2 YDEGEE. In DNA form, the CDR3 reads TGTGCCAGCAGCTACTCCGAGCGGGGGGGCTGGGCAGAGACCCAGTACTTC. This sequence encodes CASSYSERGGWAETQYF.

This clonotype occurred many times. CDR3 in DNA: TGTGCCAGCAGCTTGAGTGGGCAGGGAAGTAGCACAGATACGCAGTATTTT. It translates to CASSLSGQGSSTDTQYF. J is TRBJ2-3 and V is TRBV5-6; D is possibly TRBD1 (5 bases). The CDR3 runs 17 residues. V was trimmed by 1 base and J by 0 bases, leaving 15 bases between them. Germline V gene data show CDR1 as SGHDT and CDR2 as YYEEEE.

The rearrangement uses TRBV9 and TRBJ2-5; D unclear. Germline CDR1 SGDLS, CDR2 YYNGEE. This CDR3 has 14 residues. V was trimmed by 2 bases and J by 4 bases, leaving 12 bases between them. This CDR3 is CASSVFGARETQYF. Here the CDR3 DNA reads TGTGCCAGCAGCGTGTTCGGAGCGCGAGAGACCCAGTACTTC.

The chain employs TRBV10-3 and TRBJ2-7, with a possible D match to TRBD1 (5 bases). Deletions cut 3 bases from V and 3 bases from J, with 12 bases between. This CDR3 comprises 14 residues. The germline gives CDR1 ENHRY, CDR2 SYGVKD. The chain's CDR3 is CAISDDVRVYEQYF. The CDR3 region has the DNA TGTGCCATCAGTGACGACGTCAGGGTCTACGAGCAGTACTTC.

V and J are TRBV10-2 and TRBJ2-7, with D uncertain. Germline assignment: CDR1 WSHSY and CDR2 SAAADI. CDR3 length: 13 residues. The V end lost 6 bases, the J end lost 2 bases, and 11 bases lay between the germline ends. CDR3 DNA: TGCGCCAGCAGCCAGGCCGGCCCCTACGAGCAGTACTTC. Its protein product is CASSQAGPYEQYF.

This clonotype was seen at least ten times. For the CDR3, the DNA is TGTGCCAGCACCCTACCGGACGCCGACAGAGACACTGAAGCTTTCTTT. This codes for CASTLPDADRDTEAFF. The V call is TRBV6-1, the J call TRBJ1-1; possible D gene TRBD1, 5 bases. The germline V and J ends were trimmed by 7 bases and 3 bases, with 21 bases remaining between them. The CDR3 covers 16 residues. CDR1 MNHNS and CDR2 SASEGT come from the germline V gene.

This clonotype has ten or more counts. The chain combines TRBV4-1 with TRBJ2-1; TRBD1 is a possible D gene (6 bases). The V gene's germline CDR1 is MGHRA and CDR2 YSYEKL. V shed 1 base and J shed 0 bases, with 10 bases lying between them. The CDR3 has 16 residues. The chain's CDR3 is CASSQADRSSYNEQFF. CDR3 sequence (DNA): TGCGCCAGCAGCCAAGCAGACAGGAGCTCCTACAATGAGCAGTTCTTC.

By proportion, this clonotype is medium-sized (0.01 to 0.1%). The chain uses TRBV7-9 and TRBJ2-7, with 7 bases aligning to TRBD1. Germline CDR1 SEHNR, CDR2 FQNEAQ (reference sequence). The junction had 2 bases not matched to a gene; V was cut back by 5 bases and J by 1 base. The CDR3 length is 13 residues. The CDR3, as DNA: TGTGCCAGCAGCGAGGGACAGTCCTACGAGCAGTACTTC. It yields the protein CASSEGQSYEQYF.

The V call is TRBV20-1, the J call TRBJ2-2, with TRBD1 as a possible D gene (5 bases). With 6 bases removed from V and 0 bases from J, the gap between germline ends came to 17 bases. The CDR3 length is 16 residues. Germline CDR1 DFQATT, CDR2 SNEGSKA (reference sequence). The CDR3 sequence: CSAAWGDATNTGELFF. DNA for the CDR3: TGCAGTGCAGCGTGGGGCGACGCGACGAACACCGGGGAGCTGTTTTTT.